The rows below give T cell receptor beta chains drawn from one sample of a study of blood T cell repertoires in COVID-19. Sequenced by immunoSEQ multiplex PCR; TCRdb stores in-frame clones only, minus some. Of around 330,000 clones in the sample, about nine tenths were seen once. Sequencing input: PBMCs or T cells enriched from blood (not recorded which). These receptors came from a woman under 30 who had recovered from COVID-19. CDR3s include the opening cysteine and the closing phenylalanine or tryptophan. The D gene is left open where the match is weak. Clone size appears in some rows only: once, few, many, or a class for an expanded clone.

clone size	V gene	D gene	J gene	CDR3 DNA	CDR3 protein
NA	TRBV19	NA	TRBJ1-1	TGTGCCAGTAGTATACGAGGGGGATTGCGCACTGAAGCTTTCTTT	CASSIRGGLRTEAFF
NA	TRBV28	NA	TRBJ1-3	TGTGCCAGCAGACTGTCGCGGGGAGGCGGAAACACCATATATTTT	CASRLSRGGGNTIYF
NA	TRBV28	TRBD1	TRBJ1-2	TGTGCCAGCAGCTGGCCAGGGGGCGACTATGGCTACACCTTC	CASSWPGGDYGYTF
NA	TRBV5-6	TRBD2	TRBJ2-7	TGTGCCAGCAGCGATTTAGCGGGAGGTGGCGAGCAGTACTTC	CASSDLAGGGEQYF
NA	TRBV20-1	NA	TRBJ1-1	TGCAGTGCCCAACTGGGAGCTGAAGCTTTCTTT	CSAQLGAEAFF
once	TRBV7-9	NA	TRBJ1-2	TGTGGCGGGTGGGGAAATGAGGGCTACACCTTC	CGGWGNEGYTF
NA	TRBV28	TRBD1	TRBJ1-1	TGTGCCAGCAGTTTTCAGACAGGGGATGAAGCTTTCTTT	CASSFQTGDEAFF
once	TRBV11-2	TRBD2	TRBJ2-5	TGTGCCAGCAGCCGCGGGAGGGCTAGCGGGGGACAAGAGACCCAGTACTTC	CASSRGRASGGQETQYF
NA	TRBV7-2	NA	TRBJ2-5	TGTGCCAGCAGCTTATGGACAGCGCAAGAGACCCAGTACTTC	CASSLWTAQETQYF
NA	TRBV11-2	TRBD2	TRBJ2-3	TGTGCCAGCAGCCCAAATCCACTAGCGGGGGCCACAGATACGCAGTATTTT	CASSPNPLAGATDTQYF
once	TRBV5-1	TRBD2	TRBJ2-2	TGCGCCAGCAGCTCGATCCCCTCAGCGGGGGGCGGGAACACCGGGGAGCTGTTTTTT	CASSSIPSAGGGNTGELFF
NA	TRBV7-3	NA	TRBJ1-2	TGTGCCAGCAGCCTAAACGGGATCGGCTACACCTTC	CASSLNGIGYTF
NA	TRBV9	TRBD2	TRBJ2-1	TGTGCCAGCAGCGTTAGCGGGAACTCCTACAATGAGCAGTTCTTC	CASSVSGNSYNEQFF
NA	TRBV2	TRBD1	TRBJ1-2	TGTGCCAGCAGTTTGACAGGGGGGTATGGCTACACCTTC	CASSLTGGYGYTF
NA	TRBV9	TRBD2	TRBJ2-1	TGTGCCAGCAGCGTTTTGTGGGAGGGCCGGAATGAGCAGTTCTTC	CASSVLWEGRNEQFF
once	TRBV5-1	NA	TRBJ2-2	TGCGCCAGCAGCGCGGAGGTACAGGGTTCCGGGGAGCTGTTTTTT	CASSAEVQGSGELFF
NA	TRBV7-8	NA	TRBJ1-5	TGTGCCAGCAGCCTCTTCGGCGGGGGGAGTCAGGGCAATCAGCCCCAGCATTTT	CASSLFGGGSQGNQPQHF
NA	TRBV24-1	NA	TRBJ1-1	TGTGCCACCAGTGACGGGACATTAGGTTCTCTGAACACTGAAGCTTTCTTT	CATSDGTLGSLNTEAFF
NA	TRBV9	TRBD2	TRBJ2-1	TGTGCCAGCAGCGTGAGCGGGAGCTACAATGAGCAGTTCTTC	CASSVSGSYNEQFF
NA	TRBV5-5	TRBD1	TRBJ1-1	TGTGCCAGCAGCCCAGGGACAGGCGGGGGTGTAGCTTTCTTT	CASSPGTGGGVAFF
NA	TRBV14	NA	TRBJ2-7	TGTGCCAGCAGCCAAGGGCTAGTGCTCGAGCAGTACTTC	CASSQGLVLEQYF
NA	TRBV7-2	NA	TRBJ2-2	TGTGCCAGCAGCCGGAAGCGGTCCTATGTGAGGGTAACGGGAGGGGAGCTGTTTTTT	CASSRKRSYVRVTGGELFF
NA	TRBV27	NA	TRBJ1-2	TGTGCCAGCAGTTTATTAAGGGGGACTAATGGCTACACCTTC	CASSLLRGTNGYTF
NA	TRBV7-9	TRBD1	TRBJ1-1	TGTGCCAGCAGCCCCCGGGACAGGGTGGCTGAAGCTTTCTTT	CASSPRDRVAEAFF
NA	TRBV28	NA	TRBJ1-4	TGTGCCAGCAGTTTATTACCCGAGGGGGTGGCTAATGAAAAACTGTTTTTT	CASSLLPEGVANEKLFF
NA	TRBV5-6	TRBD1	TRBJ1-1	TGTGCCAGCAGCTTGTTCGCAGGGGGGAACACTGAAGCTTTCTTT	CASSLFAGGNTEAFF
once	TRBV25-1	NA	TRBJ2-7	TGTGCCAGCAGTCAGGGCGAGCAGTACTTC	CASSQGEQYF
once	TRBV5-4	NA	TRBJ2-3	TGTGCCAGCAGCTTGTCCCAGTACACAGATACGCAGTATTTT	CASSLSQYTDTQYF
NA	TRBV10-3	NA	TRBJ2-7	TGTGCCACTGTGGGACTCTACGAGCAGTACTTC	CATVGLYEQYF
few	TRBV29-1	NA	TRBJ2-5	TGCAGCGTAACTTACGGGATTACGTACCAAGAGACCCAGTACTTC	CSVTYGITYQETQYF
NA	TRBV7-2	NA	TRBJ1-1	TGTGCCAGCAGCTTCGTGCAGGGGAACACTGAAGCTTTCTTT	CASSFVQGNTEAFF
NA	TRBV7-8	NA	TRBJ1-4	TGTGCCAGCAGCGAGAGCCGGGGAACAACTAATGAAAAACTGTTTTTT	CASSESRGTTNEKLFF